This is a list of T cell receptor beta chains from one sample in a study of shared clonotypes between healthy human individuals. Method: immunoSEQ multiplex PCR; TCRdb's copy keeps in-frame clones and lacks some. The table includes over a million clones, 98% detected once. Sequences were obtained from naive CD4+ T cells sorted from blood. The receptors derive from a man aged 30-40 years in good health. The CDR3 runs from the conserved cysteine through the conserved F or W. The D gene is left open where the match is weak. Not all rows give a size; the values are once, few, many and, for expanded clones, a class.

CASSVPGQADSGANVLTF | TGCGCCAGCAGCGTACCGGGACAGGCCGACTCTGGGGCCAACGTCCTGACTTTC | TRBJ2-6 | - | TRBD1 | TRBV5-1 | 18
CASSDALSGETQYF | TGCGCCAGCAGTGACGCCCTATCGGGGGAGACCCAGTACTTC | TRBJ2-5 | - | - | TRBV5-1 | 14
CASSTQEGTSGFSGTQYF | TGTGCCAGCAGCACCCAGGAAGGGACTAGCGGGTTTAGTGGTACGCAGTATTTT | TRBJ2-3 | - | TRBD2 | TRBV11-2 | 18
CASSRSQTGTGELFF | TGTGCCAGCAGTCGATCCCAAACCGGAACCGGGGAGCTGTTTTTT | TRBJ2-2 | - | - | TRBV28 | 15
CASSQGLAGADTQYF | TGTGCCAGCTCACAAGGACTAGCGGGTGCAGATACGCAGTATTTT | TRBJ2-3 | - | TRBD2 | TRBV18 | 15
CSVEAQILGGYTF | TGCAGCGTTGAAGCTCAAATCCTCGGGGGCTACACCTTC | TRBJ1-2 | - | - | TRBV29-1 | 13
CSVEGRGISYNEQFF | TGCAGCGTTGAAGGCCGCGGGATCTCCTACAATGAGCAGTTCTTC | TRBJ2-1 | - | - | TRBV29-1 | 15
CASGRTSGSKVDTQYF | TGCGCCAGCGGTAGGACTAGCGGGAGTAAAGTCGATACGCAGTATTTT | TRBJ2-3 | - | TRBD2 | TRBV5-1 | 16
CASSPREGSGSYEQYF | TGTGCCAGCTCACCAAGGGAAGGTAGCGGGAGTTACGAGCAGTACTTC | TRBJ2-7 | - | TRBD2 | TRBV18 | 16
CASSFGGLIGEKLFF | TGTGCCAGCAGTTTCGGGGGCTTAATCGGTGAAAAACTGTTTTTT | TRBJ1-4 | - | - | TRBV27 | 15
CASGDRGHQPQHF | TGTGCCAGCGGGGACAGGGGCCATCAGCCCCAGCATTTT | TRBJ1-5 | - | - | TRBV21-1 | 13
CASSSDREGTQYF | TGCGCCAGCAGCTCGGACAGGGAAGGGACCCAGTACTTC | TRBJ2-5 | - | TRBD1 | TRBV5-1 | 13
CASSFGLAGYNEQFF | TGTGCCAGCAGCTTTGGACTAGCGGGTTACAATGAGCAGTTCTTC | TRBJ2-1 | - | TRBD2 | TRBV5-8 | 15
CASRGGRYTDTQYF | TGTGCCAGCAGGGGGGGGAGGTACACAGATACGCAGTATTTT | TRBJ2-3 | - | TRBD2 | TRBV6-1 | 14
CAIQPAGGNYEQYF | TGTGCCATACAGCCGGCAGGGGGAAACTACGAGCAGTACTTC | TRBJ2-7 | - | TRBD1 | TRBV10-3 | 14
CASNMAGAPPVFDEQFF | TGTGCCAGCAATATGGCGGGAGCCCCCCCGGTGTTCGATGAGCAGTTCTTC | TRBJ2-1 | once | TRBD2 | TRBV28 | 17
CASSLSDSSDTQYF | TGTGCCAGCAGTTTATCTGACAGTTCAGATACGCAGTATTTT | TRBJ2-3 | - | - | TRBV28 | 14
CASSLPTSGSETQYF | TGTGCCAGCAGCTTACCTACTAGCGGGAGTGAGACCCAGTACTTC | TRBJ2-5 | - | TRBD2 | TRBV7-9 | 15
CATSRGGQDFYEQYF | TGTGCCACCAGCAGGGGAGGACAGGATTTCTACGAGCAGTACTTC | TRBJ2-7 | - | - | TRBV15 | 15
CASSWGVAGGRYEQYF | TGTGCCAGCAGTTGGGGGGTAGCGGGAGGACGGTACGAGCAGTACTTC | TRBJ2-7 | - | TRBD2 | TRBV6-5 | 16
CASSYSRAGGYEQYF | TGTGCCAGCAGTTACTCACGGGCGGGAGGTTACGAGCAGTACTTC | TRBJ2-7 | - | TRBD2 | TRBV6-6 | 15
CASSEGYQGQFF | TGCGCCAGCAGTGAAGGCTACCAGGGGCAGTTCTTC | TRBJ2-1 | few | - | TRBV10-2 | 12